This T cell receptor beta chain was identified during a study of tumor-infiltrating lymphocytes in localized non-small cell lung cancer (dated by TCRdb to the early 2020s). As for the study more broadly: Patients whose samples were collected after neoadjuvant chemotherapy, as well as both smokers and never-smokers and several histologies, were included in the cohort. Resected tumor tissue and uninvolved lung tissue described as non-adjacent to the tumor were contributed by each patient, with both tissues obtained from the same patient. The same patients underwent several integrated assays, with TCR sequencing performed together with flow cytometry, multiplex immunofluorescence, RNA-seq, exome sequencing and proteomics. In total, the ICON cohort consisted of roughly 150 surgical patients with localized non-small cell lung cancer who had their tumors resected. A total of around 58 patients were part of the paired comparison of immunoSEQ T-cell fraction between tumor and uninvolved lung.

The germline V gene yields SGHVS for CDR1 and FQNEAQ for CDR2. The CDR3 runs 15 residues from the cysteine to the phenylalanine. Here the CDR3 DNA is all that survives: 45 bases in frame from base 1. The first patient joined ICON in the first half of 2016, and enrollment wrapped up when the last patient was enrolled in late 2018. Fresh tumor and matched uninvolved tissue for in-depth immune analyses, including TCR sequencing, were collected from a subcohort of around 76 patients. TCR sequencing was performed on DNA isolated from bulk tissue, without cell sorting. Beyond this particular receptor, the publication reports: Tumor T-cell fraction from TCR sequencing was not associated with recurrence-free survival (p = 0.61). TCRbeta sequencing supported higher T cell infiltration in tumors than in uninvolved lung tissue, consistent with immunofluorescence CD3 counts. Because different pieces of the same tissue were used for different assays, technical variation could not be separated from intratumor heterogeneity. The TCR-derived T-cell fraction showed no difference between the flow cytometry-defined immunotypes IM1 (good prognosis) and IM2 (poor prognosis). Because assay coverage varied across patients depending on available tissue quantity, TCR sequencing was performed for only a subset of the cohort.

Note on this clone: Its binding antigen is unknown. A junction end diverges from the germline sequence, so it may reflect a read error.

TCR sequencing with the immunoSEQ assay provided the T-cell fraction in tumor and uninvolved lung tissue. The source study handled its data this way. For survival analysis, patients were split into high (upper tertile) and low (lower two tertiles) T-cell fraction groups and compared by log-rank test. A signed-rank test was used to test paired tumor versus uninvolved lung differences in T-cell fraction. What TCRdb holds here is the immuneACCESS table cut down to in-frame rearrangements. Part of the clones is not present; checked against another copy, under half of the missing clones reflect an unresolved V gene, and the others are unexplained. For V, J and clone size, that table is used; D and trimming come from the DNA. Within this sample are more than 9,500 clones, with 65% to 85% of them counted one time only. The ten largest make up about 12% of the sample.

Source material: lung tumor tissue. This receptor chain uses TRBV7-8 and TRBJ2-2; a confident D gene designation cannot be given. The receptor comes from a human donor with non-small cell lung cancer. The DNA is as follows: TGTGCCAGCAGCGTAGCAGTCGCCAACACCGGGGAGCTGTTTTTT. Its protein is CASSVAVANTGELFF. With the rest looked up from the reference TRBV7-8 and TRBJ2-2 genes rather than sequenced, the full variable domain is GAGVSQSPRYKVAKRGQDVALRCDPISGHVSLFWYQQALGQGPEFLTYFQNEAQLDKSGLPSDRFFAERPEGSVSTLKIQRTQQEDSAVYLCASSVAVANTGELFFGEGSRLTVL.